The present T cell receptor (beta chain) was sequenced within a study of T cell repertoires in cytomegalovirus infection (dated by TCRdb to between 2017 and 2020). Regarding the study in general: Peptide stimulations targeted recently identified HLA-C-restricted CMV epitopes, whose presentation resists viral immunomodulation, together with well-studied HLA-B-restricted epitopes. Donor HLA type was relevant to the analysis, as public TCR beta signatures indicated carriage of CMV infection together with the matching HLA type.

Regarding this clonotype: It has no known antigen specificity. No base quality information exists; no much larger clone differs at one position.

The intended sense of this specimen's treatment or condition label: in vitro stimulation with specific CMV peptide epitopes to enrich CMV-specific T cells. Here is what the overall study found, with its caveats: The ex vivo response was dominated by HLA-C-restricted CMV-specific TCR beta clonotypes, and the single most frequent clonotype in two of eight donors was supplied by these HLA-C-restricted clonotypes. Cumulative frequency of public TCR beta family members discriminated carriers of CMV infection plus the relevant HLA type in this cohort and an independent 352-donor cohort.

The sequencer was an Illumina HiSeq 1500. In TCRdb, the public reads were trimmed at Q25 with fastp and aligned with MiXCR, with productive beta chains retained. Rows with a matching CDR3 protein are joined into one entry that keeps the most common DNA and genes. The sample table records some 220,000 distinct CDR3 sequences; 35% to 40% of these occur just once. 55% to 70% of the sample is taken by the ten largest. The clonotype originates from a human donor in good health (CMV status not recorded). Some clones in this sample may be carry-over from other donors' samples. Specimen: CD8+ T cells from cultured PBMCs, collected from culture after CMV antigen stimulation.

The CDR3 has the sequence CASSPYTGRHGYTF. The DNA sequence is given as TGTGCCAGCAGTCCTTATACAGGGAGGCACGGCTACACCTTC. The rearrangement joined TRBV27 to TRBJ1-2; a weak D assignment points to TRBD1 (6 bases agree). From the germline V gene (reference sequence), CDR1 is MNHEY and CDR2 is SMNVEV. V lost 5 bases and J lost 8 bases; the stretch between them is 18 bases long. The CDR3 measures 14 amino acids from cysteine to phenylalanine. Only the CDR3 region is kept as DNA, spanning 42 bases read in frame from base 1.